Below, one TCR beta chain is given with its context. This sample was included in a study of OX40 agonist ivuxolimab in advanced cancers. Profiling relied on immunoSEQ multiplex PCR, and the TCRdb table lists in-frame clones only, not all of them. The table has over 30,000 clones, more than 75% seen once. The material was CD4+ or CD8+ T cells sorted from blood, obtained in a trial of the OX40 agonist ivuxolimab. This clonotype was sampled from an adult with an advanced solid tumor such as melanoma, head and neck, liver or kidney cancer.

Here the CDR3 reads CASSTLGISYEQYF. CDR3 bases: TGTGCCAGCAGCACACTAGGGATTTCCTACGAGCAGTACTTC. The chain joins TRBV7-9 to TRBJ2-7; D may be TRBD2 (5 bases). The germline CDR1 and CDR2 sequences are SEHNR and FQNEAQ (reference sequence). The CDR3 runs 14 residues. Trimming took off 5 bases at V and 1 base at J, with 12 bases between the two ends.